The clone carrying this TCR beta chain was picked up a small number of times. The target antigen is unknown. The data are from a study of T cells after yellow fever vaccination. With 7 bases removed from V and 1 base from J, the gap between germline ends came to 11 bases. The CDR3 is made up of 14 amino acids. Template switching by 5'RACE produced TCR cDNA, adding a universal primer site and UMIs. TCRdb analysed the 5' RACE reads with MiXCR anew, one entry per CDR3 protein. The profile shows a few hundred thousand distinct CDR3 sequences, around 16% of them singletons. Study observations and caveats: By day 5 rather than day 15, the secondary response had peaked, though it was weaker.

Here the sequenced sample was PBMCs, taken about 5 days after the first yellow fever vaccination. The rearrangement uses TRBV12-3 or TRBV12-4 and TRBJ2-1; D not certain. The TCR sequence derives from a man aged 18-30 years who received the YFV17D yellow fever vaccine. In nucleotides, the CDR3 is TGTGCCAGCATCACCTTTGGGTCCTACAATGAGCAGTTCTTC. Protein: CASITFGSYNEQFF.